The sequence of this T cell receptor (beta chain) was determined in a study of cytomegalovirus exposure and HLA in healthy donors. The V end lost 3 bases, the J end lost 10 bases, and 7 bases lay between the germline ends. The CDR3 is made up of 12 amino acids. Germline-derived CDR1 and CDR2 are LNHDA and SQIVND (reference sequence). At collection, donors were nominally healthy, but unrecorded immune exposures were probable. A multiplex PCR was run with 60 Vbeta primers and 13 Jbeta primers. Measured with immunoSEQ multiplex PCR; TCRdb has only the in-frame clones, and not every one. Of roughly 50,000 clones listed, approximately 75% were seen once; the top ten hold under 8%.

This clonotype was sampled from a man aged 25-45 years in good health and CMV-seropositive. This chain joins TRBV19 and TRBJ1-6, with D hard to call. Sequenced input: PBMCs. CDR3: CASSIGGSPLHF. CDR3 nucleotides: TGTGCCAGTAGTATCGGCGGATCACCCCTCCACTTT.